The 12 T cell receptor beta chains in this list originate from one sample, sequenced in a study of cytomegalovirus exposure and HLA in healthy donors. The PCR used 60 Vbeta and 13 Jbeta primers. TCRdb's copy holds only in-frame clones and misses some; the assay was immunoSEQ multiplex PCR. The table records 150,000 to 190,000 clones, roughly four fifths of them present only once. Sequencing was performed on PBMCs. These receptors were obtained from a man in his late teens or twenties in good health and CMV-seronegative.

This clone was seen only a few times. The chain carries TRBV19 and TRBJ2-7, with 15 bases identical to TRBD2. Trimming at V came to 5 bases and at J to 0 bases, leaving 5 bases not matched to a gene. This CDR3 comprises 17 residues. CDR1 LNHDA and CDR2 SQIVND come from the germline V gene (reference sequence). For the CDR3, the DNA is TGTGCCAGTAGTGCCGGGACTAGCGGGAGGCCCTCCTACGAGCAGTACTTC. It codes for CASSAGTSGRPSYEQYF.

The chain links TRBV15 to TRBJ2-1; 7 bases match TRBD2. Trimming at V came to 3 bases and at J to 7 bases, leaving 12 bases not matched to a gene. This CDR3 contains 16 residues. The germline CDR1 and CDR2 sequences are LNHNV and YYDKDF (reference sequence). The CDR3 here is CATSRGMGSGWNEQFF. The DNA of the CDR3 is TGTGCCACCAGCAGGGGGATGGGTAGCGGGTGGAATGAGCAGTTCTTC.

The chain recombines TRBV19 with TRBJ2-1, with 8 positions matching TRBD2. The CDR3 is 13 residues long. With V trimmed by 5 bases and J by 7 bases, 4 bases remained unmatched. CDR1 and CDR2 (germline): LNHDA, SQIVND (reference sequence). The CDR3 protein is CASSWTSRNEQFF. CDR3 bases: TGTGCCAGTAGTTGGACTAGCAGGAATGAGCAGTTCTTC.

The CDR3 loop is CASSVDTYSYNEQFF. Written as DNA, the CDR3 is TGTGCCAGCAGCGTAGATACTTACTCCTACAATGAGCAGTTCTTC. This chain uses TRBV9 with TRBJ2-1; D is uncertain. Germline V CDR1 and CDR2: SGDLS, YYNGEE. The CDR3 loop spans 15 amino acids. Trimming removed 0 bases at V and 0 bases at J, with 7 bases between.

V and J are TRBV2 and TRBJ2-7; 10 nucleotides line up with TRBD1. The CDR3 runs to 16 residues. V was clipped by 4 bases and J by 3 bases; unmatched bases: 9. Germline lookup yields CDR1 SNHLY and CDR2 FYNNEI. CDR3 protein: CASSVNRDRGNYEQYF. The CDR3 nucleotides read TGTGCCAGCAGTGTGAATCGGGACAGGGGTAACTACGAGCAGTACTTC.

The gene calls are TRBV19 and TRBJ1-1; D unresolved. The ends were cut back, 4 bases at V and 6 bases at J, with 15 bases in the middle. The CDR3 covers 14 residues. Germline CDR1 LNHDA, CDR2 SQIVND (reference sequence). This CDR3 reads CASSSQRGYPEAFF. CDR3 nucleotide sequence: TGTGCCAGTAGTAGTCAGCGCGGGTACCCTGAAGCTTTCTTT. Drawing the rest from reference TRBV19 and TRBJ1-1, the complete variable domain is DGGITQSPKYLFRKEGQNVTLSCEQNLNHDAMYWYRQDPGQGLRLIYYSQIVNDFQKGDIAEGYSVSREKKESFPLTVTSAQKNPTAFYLCASSSQRGYPEAFFGQGTRLTVV.

This chain uses TRBV2 with TRBJ2-5; 12 bases line up with TRBD2. Trimming cost V 5 bases and J 5 bases; bases outside gene matches: 6. Germline loops: CDR1 SNHLY, CDR2 FYNNEI. The CDR3 contains 15 residues. The chain's CDR3 is CASSLAGGPWETQYF. DNA of the CDR3: TGTGCCAGCAGTCTAGCGGGAGGGCCTTGGGAGACCCAGTACTTC.

This chain joins TRBV10-3 and TRBJ1-2; D may be TRBD1 (5 bases). Deletions cut 2 bases from V and 4 bases from J, with 5 bases between. Germline values: CDR1 ENHRY, CDR2 SYGVKD. CDR3 length: 12 residues. CDR3 loop: CAISEGAYGYTF. CDR3 DNA sequence: TGTGCCATCAGTGAGGGGGCCTATGGCTACACCTTC.

The rearrangement links TRBV5-8 to TRBJ2-7; 10 positions agree with TRBD1. Germline V CDR1 and CDR2: SGHTS, YDEGEE. The CDR3 has 13 residues. V shed 4 bases, J shed 6 bases, and the junction held 4 bases outside the gene matches. CDR3 DNA: TGTGCCAGCAGCCGGGACAGGGGATTCGAGCAGTACTTC. It encodes CASSRDRGFEQYF.

V gene TRBV6-1 combines with J gene TRBJ2-7, with D perhaps matching TRBD1 (5 bases). The V gene's germline CDR1 is MNHNS and CDR2 SASEGT. V lost 4 bases to trimming and J lost 2 bases, with 12 bases between them. This CDR3 is built from 14 residues. The chain's CDR3 is CASSVGAFAYEQYF. The CDR3, as DNA: TGTGCCAGCAGTGTAGGGGCCTTCGCCTACGAGCAGTACTTC.

This clone has more than one count but fewer than ten. The chain combines TRBV13 with TRBJ2-1; 8 bases are shared with TRBD2. Trimming removed 4 bases from V and 2 bases from J; junction bases left unmatched: 4. Germline lookup yields CDR1 PRHDT and CDR2 FYEKMQ (reference sequence). The CDR3 loop spans 15 amino acids. CDR3 sequence (DNA): TGTGCCAGCAGCTCCACTAGCGGTCCCTACAATGAGCAGTTCTTC. Residues: CASSSTSGPYNEQFF.

CDR3 amino acids: CASSQGRAETQYF. In nucleotides, the CDR3 is TGTGCCAGTTCACAGGGTAGAGCGGAGACCCAGTACTTC. The chain recombines TRBV19 with TRBJ2-5; TRBD1 is a possible D gene (6 bases). The CDR3 spans 13 residues. Per the germline V gene, CDR1 is LNHDA and CDR2 is SQIVND (reference sequence). Trimming took 8 bases from V and 5 from J, leaving 15 bases between them.